This is a list of T cell receptor beta chains from one sample in a study of regulatory T cells in long-lasting Graves disease. One entry per CDR3 protein, called by TCRdb with MiXCR from the multiplex PCR reads. The sample contains around 480,000 distinct CDR3 sequences, roughly 17% of which appear only once. In addition, the sample was reused for a study of T cells in Graves' hyperthyroidism and ophthalmopathy.

Specimen: peripheral blood mononuclear cells (PBMCs), collected at new diagnosis, from a patient treated with antithyroid drugs. The source of these receptors is a middle-aged man with Graves disease. Each CDR3 is given with its conserved first and last residue. The order of the fields is J gene, D gene, V gene, clone size, CDR3 DNA, CDR3 protein. The D gene is left open where the match is weak. Part of the rows lack a size; the others show once, few, many or a class for expanded clones.

J gene: TRBJ2-5
D gene: TRBD1
V gene: TRBV2
clone size: many
CDR3 DNA: TGTGCCAGCATGGGGACAGGGACAACCCAGTACTTC
CDR3 protein: CASMGTGTTQYF

J gene: TRBJ2-3
D gene: TRBD2
V gene: TRBV24-1
clone size: many
CDR3 DNA: TGTGCCACCAGTGATTTCGGCGGGAGGGCTTGGGACAACACAGATACGCAGTATTTT
CDR3 protein: CATSDFGGRAWDNTDTQYF

J gene: TRBJ2-3
D gene: TRBD1
V gene: TRBV27
clone size: NA
CDR3 DNA: TGTGCCAGCAGTCTCGGGACAGTGCGAACAGATACGCAGTATTTT
CDR3 protein: CASSLGTVRTDTQYF

J gene: TRBJ2-6
D gene: NA
V gene: TRBV3-1
clone size: NA
CDR3 DNA: TGTGCCAGCAGCCAAGTAGGAACAGGGGGAGGGGGGGCCAACGTCCTGACTTTC
CDR3 protein: CASSQVGTGGGGANVLTF

J gene: TRBJ2-1
D gene: TRBD2
V gene: TRBV6-2/TRBV6-3
clone size: many
CDR3 DNA: TGTGCCAGCAGCCGCCGGACTAGCGGACCTAACAATGAGCAGTTCTTC
CDR3 protein: CASSRRTSGPNNEQFF

J gene: TRBJ2-2
D gene: NA
V gene: TRBV24-1
clone size: many
CDR3 DNA: TGTGCCACCAGTGAGCGGGCTGCAAGGAAGACCGGGGAGCTGTTTTTT
CDR3 protein: CATSERAARKTGELFF

J gene: TRBJ2-7
D gene: TRBD2
V gene: TRBV12-3/TRBV12-4
clone size: many
CDR3 DNA: TGTGCCAGCAGTTTTCGCGGGAGGGCCAACGAGCAGTACTTC
CDR3 protein: CASSFRGRANEQYF

J gene: TRBJ2-7
D gene: NA
V gene: TRBV6-4
clone size: NA
CDR3 DNA: TGTGCCAGCAGTGACCGGGGGAAATACTTC
CDR3 protein: CASSDRGKYF

J gene: TRBJ1-1
D gene: NA
V gene: TRBV5-1
clone size: many
CDR3 DNA: TGCGCCAGCAGCTCACTCTTGAACACTGAAGCTTTCTTT
CDR3 protein: CASSSLLNTEAFF

J gene: TRBJ1-2
D gene: TRBD1
V gene: TRBV20-1
clone size: many
CDR3 DNA: TGCAGTGCTAGAGACCCCGACAGGGTGGATGGCTACACCTTC
CDR3 protein: CSARDPDRVDGYTF

J gene: TRBJ2-2
D gene: NA
V gene: TRBV2
clone size: many
CDR3 DNA: TGTGCCAGCAGCCTCTCGGACAGGAACACCGGGGAGCTGTTTTTT
CDR3 protein: CASSLSDRNTGELFF

J gene: TRBJ2-6
D gene: NA
V gene: TRBV6-5
clone size: NA
CDR3 DNA: TGTGCCAGCAGTTACCGGGCCTCGGGTGTCGGCTCTGGGGCCAACGTCCTGACTTTC
CDR3 protein: CASSYRASGVGSGANVLTF

J gene: TRBJ1-2
D gene: TRBD1
V gene: TRBV28
clone size: many
CDR3 DNA: TGTGCCAGCAGTTTCGAACCATACCGGACAGGGGAAGGCTACACCTTC
CDR3 protein: CASSFEPYRTGEGYTF

J gene: TRBJ2-1
D gene: NA
V gene: TRBV29-1
clone size: few
CDR3 DNA: TGCAGCACCCTGGCGGGAACCTACAATGAGCAGTTCTTC
CDR3 protein: CSTLAGTYNEQFF

J gene: TRBJ2-1
D gene: TRBD1
V gene: TRBV24-1
clone size: many
CDR3 DNA: TGTGCCACCAGTGCGCCGGGACAGGGGAATAGGAATGAGCAGTTCTTC
CDR3 protein: CATSAPGQGNRNEQFF

J gene: TRBJ2-6
D gene: TRBD1
V gene: TRBV12-3/TRBV12-4
clone size: many
CDR3 DNA: TGTGCCAGCAGAACTAGGGACAGCTCTGGGGCCAACGTCCTGACTTTC
CDR3 protein: CASRTRDSSGANVLTF

J gene: TRBJ2-3
D gene: TRBD2
V gene: TRBV5-6
clone size: NA
CDR3 DNA: TGTGCCAGCAGCTTGGAACTAGCGGGAAGCACAGATACGCAGTATTTT
CDR3 protein: CASSLELAGSTDTQYF

J gene: TRBJ2-1
D gene: TRBD2
V gene: TRBV28
clone size: many
CDR3 DNA: TGTGCCAGCACTCTGTTTTTGCTAGCGGGAATCAATGAGCAGTTCTTC
CDR3 protein: CASTLFLLAGINEQFF

J gene: TRBJ2-7
D gene: TRBD1
V gene: TRBV5-1
clone size: many
CDR3 DNA: TGCGCCAGCAAGGGGGACAGGGGGACCTACGAGCAGTACTTC
CDR3 protein: CASKGDRGTYEQYF

J gene: TRBJ2-2
D gene: TRBD1
V gene: TRBV24-1
clone size: NA
CDR3 DNA: TGTGCCACCAGTGATAGGAAGGGGGCCATCACCGGGGAGCTGCTTTTT
CDR3 protein: CATSDRKGAITGELLF